These T cell receptor beta chains were read from a single sample in a study of T cell changes during pregnancy in multiple sclerosis. Using immunoSEQ multiplex PCR, the repertoire was profiled, and TCRdb retains in-frame clones only, with some absent. The data show 15,000 or so clones, 88% seen once. Sequenced material: CD8+ T cells from peripheral blood mononuclear cells, taken after pregnancy. Receptors originate from a female donor in good health, enrolled as a control in a pregnancy study. Each CDR3 is given with its conserved first and last residue. The D gene is left open where the match is weak. For some rows the clone size is stated as once, few or many, or as a class when expanded; others skip it.

D gene: NA
J gene: TRBJ2-5
clone size: NA
V gene: TRBV30
CDR3 protein: CAWSAGLGEETQYF
CDR3 DNA: TGTGCCTGGAGTGCGGGACTCGGTGAGGAGACCCAGTACTTC

D gene: TRBD1
J gene: TRBJ2-2
clone size: once
V gene: TRBV6-6
CDR3 protein: CASSYSGQGNTGELFF
CDR3 DNA: TGTGCCAGCAGTTACTCCGGACAGGGTAACACCGGGGAGCTGTTTTTT

D gene: NA
J gene: TRBJ2-1
clone size: NA
V gene: TRBV28
CDR3 protein: CASSSRTLNYYNEQFF
CDR3 DNA: TGTGCCAGCAGTTCCAGGACATTAAACTATTACAATGAGCAGTTCTTC

D gene: NA
J gene: TRBJ2-3
clone size: few
V gene: TRBV5-4
CDR3 protein: CASSSFGGVPSTDTQYF
CDR3 DNA: TGTGCCAGCAGCTCTTTCGGCGGCGTCCCCTCCACAGATACGCAGTATTTT

D gene: NA
J gene: TRBJ1-5
clone size: NA
V gene: TRBV27
CDR3 protein: CASSLVPGVYSNQPQHF
CDR3 DNA: TGTGCCAGCAGTTTAGTGCCCGGGGTCTATAGCAATCAGCCCCAGCATTTT

D gene: NA
J gene: TRBJ1-1
clone size: NA
V gene: TRBV5-8
CDR3 protein: CASRWFYLRDEAFF
CDR3 DNA: TGTGCCAGCAGATGGTTCTACTTGCGGGATGAAGCTTTCTTT

D gene: NA
J gene: TRBJ1-2
clone size: NA
V gene: TRBV15
CDR3 protein: CATSRDILSGIYGYTF
CDR3 DNA: TGTGCCACCAGCAGAGATATTCTATCGGGGATCTATGGCTACACCTTC

D gene: NA
J gene: TRBJ2-5
clone size: NA
V gene: TRBV11-2
CDR3 protein: CASSLDGGISGTQYF
CDR3 DNA: TGTGCCAGCAGCTTAGACGGGGGTATTTCGGGGACCCAGTACTTC

D gene: TRBD1
J gene: TRBJ1-1
clone size: NA
V gene: TRBV19
CDR3 protein: CASSIGLTGAEAFF
CDR3 DNA: TGTGCCAGTAGTATAGGTCTGACAGGGGCCGAAGCTTTCTTT

D gene: TRBD2
J gene: TRBJ2-7
clone size: NA
V gene: TRBV19
CDR3 protein: CASSSRTSVPYEQYF
CDR3 DNA: TGTGCCAGTAGTTCGAGGACTAGCGTTCCCTACGAGCAGTACTTC

D gene: TRBD1
J gene: TRBJ2-4
clone size: NA
V gene: TRBV2
CDR3 protein: CASTWSRDRGNIQYF
CDR3 DNA: TGTGCCAGCACCTGGTCGAGGGACAGAGGGAACATTCAGTACTTC

D gene: NA
J gene: TRBJ2-2
clone size: NA
V gene: TRBV2
CDR3 protein: CASSGGATSSEELFF
CDR3 DNA: TGTGCCAGCAGTGGGGGAGCCACCAGTTCGGAAGAGCTGTTTTTT

D gene: NA
J gene: TRBJ1-2
clone size: NA
V gene: TRBV5-6
CDR3 protein: CASSLVSGGRVYGYTF
CDR3 DNA: TGTGCCAGCAGCTTGGTTTCTGGAGGACGGGTGTATGGCTACACCTTC

D gene: TRBD2
J gene: TRBJ2-7
clone size: NA
V gene: TRBV5-1
CDR3 protein: CASSLMSGSSYEQYF
CDR3 DNA: TGCGCCAGCAGCTTGATGAGCGGGAGCTCCTACGAGCAGTACTTC

D gene: TRBD2
J gene: TRBJ2-2
clone size: NA
V gene: TRBV4-1
CDR3 protein: CASSPGLGGGELFF
CDR3 DNA: TGCGCCAGCAGCCCGGGACTAGGAGGCGGGGAGCTGTTTTTT

D gene: NA
J gene: TRBJ2-5
clone size: NA
V gene: TRBV11-2
CDR3 protein: CASSLGGDVQTQYF
CDR3 DNA: TGTGCCAGCAGCTTAGGGGGGGATGTACAGACCCAGTACTTC

D gene: NA
J gene: TRBJ2-5
clone size: NA
V gene: TRBV27
CDR3 protein: CASSPWAGKTQYF
CDR3 DNA: TGTGCCAGCAGTCCCTGGGCAGGCAAGACCCAGTACTTC

D gene: TRBD2
J gene: TRBJ2-5
clone size: NA
V gene: TRBV7-8
CDR3 protein: CASSLETSGGAYSGETQYF
CDR3 DNA: TGTGCCAGCAGCTTAGAGACTAGCGGGGGGGCATATTCAGGGGAGACCCAGTACTTC

D gene: TRBD1
J gene: TRBJ2-2
clone size: NA
V gene: TRBV2
CDR3 protein: CASRTGEVTGELFF
CDR3 DNA: TGTGCCAGCAGGACAGGGGAGGTCACCGGGGAGCTGTTTTTT

D gene: TRBD1
J gene: TRBJ2-7
clone size: NA
V gene: TRBV5-1
CDR3 protein: CASSVRDRAYEQYF
CDR3 DNA: TGCGCCAGCAGCGTCCGGGACAGGGCCTACGAGCAGTACTTC

D gene: TRBD1
J gene: TRBJ1-1
clone size: NA
V gene: TRBV5-6
CDR3 protein: CASSPGQGYTEAFF
CDR3 DNA: TGTGCCAGCAGCCCCGGACAGGGTTACACTGAAGCTTTCTTT

D gene: TRBD2
J gene: TRBJ2-1
clone size: once
V gene: TRBV7-6
CDR3 protein: CASSSRTGGRYNEQFF
CDR3 DNA: TGTGCCAGCAGCTCCAGGACGGGGGGACGTTACAATGAGCAGTTCTTC

D gene: NA
J gene: TRBJ2-3
clone size: few
V gene: TRBV6-4
CDR3 protein: CASSDSGGLEGGTQYF
CDR3 DNA: TGTGCCAGCAGTGACTCGGGAGGGCTAGAAGGGGGGACGCAGTATTTT

D gene: NA
J gene: TRBJ1-4
clone size: NA
V gene: TRBV5-8
CDR3 protein: CASSPDGQRREKLFF
CDR3 DNA: TGTGCCAGCAGCCCCGATGGACAGCGGAGGGAAAAACTGTTTTTT

D gene: NA
J gene: TRBJ1-6
clone size: NA
V gene: TRBV4-2
CDR3 protein: CASSHPGGTYNSPLHF
CDR3 DNA: TGTGCCAGCAGCCACCCCGGAGGGACCTATAATTCACCCCTCCACTTT

D gene: TRBD1
J gene: TRBJ2-1
clone size: NA
V gene: TRBV7-9
CDR3 protein: CASSLGTGGFDEQFF
CDR3 DNA: TGTGCCAGCAGCTTAGGGACAGGGGGCTTCGATGAGCAGTTCTTC

D gene: TRBD2
J gene: TRBJ2-5
clone size: NA
V gene: TRBV7-3
CDR3 protein: CASSPGLAGLETQYF
CDR3 DNA: TGTGCCAGCAGCCCGGGACTAGCGGGGCTGGAGACCCAGTACTTC

D gene: TRBD1
J gene: TRBJ1-5
clone size: NA
V gene: TRBV27
CDR3 protein: CASSMARGDQPQHF
CDR3 DNA: TGTGCCAGCAGTATGGCCAGGGGGGATCAGCCCCAGCATTTT

D gene: NA
J gene: TRBJ1-1
clone size: NA
V gene: TRBV2
CDR3 protein: CASSEAGAEAFF
CDR3 DNA: TGTGCCAGCAGTGAAGCAGGGGCTGAAGCTTTCTTT

D gene: NA
J gene: TRBJ1-6
clone size: NA
V gene: TRBV4-1
CDR3 protein: CATGTGGNSPLHF
CDR3 DNA: TGCGCCACCGGGACGGGAGGGAATTCACCCCTCCACTTT

D gene: TRBD2
J gene: TRBJ2-1
clone size: NA
V gene: TRBV15
CDR3 protein: CATSSGISGSVFDEQFF
CDR3 DNA: TGTGCCACCAGCAGCGGTATTAGCGGGAGTGTGTTCGATGAGCAGTTCTTC

D gene: TRBD2
J gene: TRBJ2-1
clone size: NA
V gene: TRBV2
CDR3 protein: CASSDPTSVGNEQFF
CDR3 DNA: TGTGCCAGCAGTGATCCGACTAGCGTTGGGAATGAGCAGTTCTTC

D gene: TRBD1
J gene: TRBJ1-1
clone size: NA
V gene: TRBV7-2
CDR3 protein: CASSPNGQGTYGGAFF
CDR3 DNA: TGTGCCAGCAGCCCCAATGGACAGGGGACATATGGGGGAGCTTTCTTT

D gene: TRBD1
J gene: TRBJ2-7
clone size: NA
V gene: TRBV11-2
CDR3 protein: CASSLDRFQGVSYEQYF
CDR3 DNA: TGTGCCAGCAGCTTAGATCGTTTCCAGGGGGTATCCTACGAGCAGTACTTC

D gene: NA
J gene: TRBJ1-1
clone size: NA
V gene: TRBV5-1
CDR3 protein: CASSVTDLGTEAFF
CDR3 DNA: TGCGCCAGCAGCGTAACAGATTTGGGCACTGAAGCTTTCTTT

D gene: NA
J gene: TRBJ2-7
clone size: NA
V gene: TRBV15
CDR3 protein: CATSFGLPYEQYF
CDR3 DNA: TGTGCCACCAGCTTTGGACTCCCCTACGAGCAGTACTTC

D gene: NA
J gene: TRBJ2-7
clone size: NA
V gene: TRBV5-4
CDR3 protein: CASSSRERFYEQYF
CDR3 DNA: TGTGCCAGCAGCTCGAGGGAAAGGTTCTACGAGCAGTACTTC

D gene: NA
J gene: TRBJ1-1
clone size: NA
V gene: TRBV28
CDR3 protein: CASSSSSVDSNTEAFF
CDR3 DNA: TGTGCCAGCAGTTCCTCCTCCGTGGACAGCAACACTGAAGCTTTCTTT

D gene: NA
J gene: TRBJ1-1
clone size: NA
V gene: TRBV5-6
CDR3 protein: CASSSPGNTEAFF
CDR3 DNA: TGTGCCAGCAGCTCCCCGGGGAACACTGAAGCTTTCTTT

D gene: TRBD1
J gene: TRBJ1-1
clone size: NA
V gene: TRBV6-1
CDR3 protein: CASSDTGERAFF
CDR3 DNA: TGTGCCAGCAGTGACACAGGGGAGCGGGCTTTCTTT

D gene: NA
J gene: TRBJ1-2
clone size: NA
V gene: TRBV5-4
CDR3 protein: CASTLGGGGLGYTF
CDR3 DNA: TGTGCCAGCACTCTAGGTGGGGGGGGCCTTGGCTACACCTTC

D gene: TRBD1
J gene: TRBJ2-7
clone size: NA
V gene: TRBV29-1
CDR3 protein: CSAILWPGQGIGISYEQYF
CDR3 DNA: TGCAGCGCTATACTCTGGCCGGGACAGGGTATTGGGATCTCCTACGAGCAGTACTTC

D gene: NA
J gene: TRBJ1-1
clone size: few
V gene: TRBV16
CDR3 protein: CASSPGTNTEAFF
CDR3 DNA: TGTGCCAGCAGCCCGGGTACGAACACTGAAGCTTTCTTT

D gene: TRBD2
J gene: TRBJ2-7
clone size: NA
V gene: TRBV5-4
CDR3 protein: CASSLGDSGPYEQYF
CDR3 DNA: TGTGCCAGCAGCTTGGGTGATAGCGGGCCGTACGAGCAGTATTTC

D gene: NA
J gene: TRBJ1-6
clone size: NA
V gene: TRBV19
CDR3 protein: CASNPGNSPLHF
CDR3 DNA: TGTGCCAGTAATCCGGGAAATTCACCCCTCCACTTT

D gene: NA
J gene: TRBJ2-1
clone size: once
V gene: TRBV5-1
CDR3 protein: CASTGGKEQFF
CDR3 DNA: TGCGCCAGCACCGGGGGAAAGGAGCAGTTCTTC

D gene: TRBD1
J gene: TRBJ2-7
clone size: NA
V gene: TRBV4-2
CDR3 protein: CASSQYRDSSYEQYF
CDR3 DNA: TGTGCCAGCAGCCAGTACCGGGACAGCTCCTACGAGCAGTACTTC

D gene: TRBD1
J gene: TRBJ2-7
clone size: medium-sized
V gene: TRBV19
CDR3 protein: CASSISGQGASYEQYF
CDR3 DNA: TGTGCCAGTAGTATTTCAGGACAGGGGGCATCCTACGAGCAGTACTTC

D gene: NA
J gene: TRBJ2-1
clone size: NA
V gene: TRBV19
CDR3 protein: CASSILLGYNEQFF
CDR3 DNA: TGTGCCAGTAGTATATTACTAGGATACAATGAGCAGTTCTTC

D gene: NA
J gene: TRBJ1-3
clone size: NA
V gene: TRBV19
CDR3 protein: CASSTDPDRARNTIYF
CDR3 DNA: TGTGCCAGTAGTACCGATCCGGACAGAGCCAGAAACACCATATATTTT

D gene: TRBD1
J gene: TRBJ1-1
clone size: medium-sized
V gene: TRBV5-1
CDR3 protein: CASSDRVGTEAFF
CDR3 DNA: TGCGCCAGCAGCGACAGGGTGGGCACTGAAGCTTTCTTT

D gene: TRBD2
J gene: TRBJ2-7
clone size: NA
V gene: TRBV7-8
CDR3 protein: CASSLEASGSSYEQYF
CDR3 DNA: TGTGCCAGCAGCTTAGAGGCTAGCGGGAGTTCCTACGAGCAGTACTTC

D gene: NA
J gene: TRBJ2-1
clone size: NA
V gene: TRBV27
CDR3 protein: CASSLGTGSSNEQFF
CDR3 DNA: TGTGCCAGCAGTTTAGGAACCGGGTCCTCAAATGAGCAGTTCTTC

D gene: NA
J gene: TRBJ2-7
clone size: NA
V gene: TRBV18
CDR3 protein: CASSLSPGEEQYF
CDR3 DNA: TGTGCCAGCTCCCTCTCGCCGGGGGAGGAGCAGTACTTC

D gene: NA
J gene: TRBJ1-2
clone size: NA
V gene: TRBV28
CDR3 protein: CASSLGGLHYGYTF
CDR3 DNA: TGTGCCAGCAGTTTAGGGGGACTCCACTATGGCTACACCTTC

D gene: TRBD2
J gene: TRBJ2-4
clone size: once
V gene: TRBV19
CDR3 protein: CASSRRNDPGRREFKNIQYF
CDR3 DNA: TGTGCCAGTAGTCGTAGAAACGATCCGGGTAGGCGGGAGTTTAAAAACATTCAGTACTTC